The 6 T cell receptor beta chains presented below share a single source sample, sequenced in a study of blood T cells in healthy people across ages. With a J-beta primer mix and a sample-barcoded 5' primer, a second PCR ran about 7 to 12 cycles. TCRdb re-called the 5' RACE reads with MiXCR, one entry per CDR3 protein. The sample includes around 690,000 distinct CDR3 sequences, under 70% of them seen just once. The sequenced material came from blood. The receptors were gathered from a man aged 60 to 69 in good health.

CDR3 nucleotides: TGTGCCAGCAGCCCAGGGGGAGCGGGTGGCTACACCTTC. It is translated as CASSPGGAGGYTF. The rearrangement uses TRBV12-3 or TRBV12-4 and TRBJ1-2; 7 nucleotides align to TRBD1. The CDR3 length is 13 residues. J lost 7 bases, V lost 6 bases, and 8 bases had no gene match.

As for this clonotype: A junction boundary mismatches the germline segment, possibly from a read error. This chain links TRBV5-1 with TRBJ2-5, with a weak D call TRBD1 (6 bases). The CDR3 consists of 14 residues. Germline V CDR1 and CDR2: SGHRS, YFSETQ. CDR3 in amino acids: CASSADRLQGTQYF. The DNA of the CDR3 is TGCGCCAGCAGCGCTGACAGGCTCCAAGGGACCCAGTACTTC.

This clonotype has more than one count but fewer than ten. V and J are TRBV11-2 and TRBJ2-5; D is possibly TRBD2 (5 bases). The DNA matches TRBJ2-7 better at its end, which makes the J call doubtful. The CDR3 covers 14 residues. CDR1 is SGHAT, CDR2 FQNNGV, per germline. The CDR3: CASSYHTRDNEQYF. The CDR3 nucleotides read TGTGCCAGCAGCTACCACACGAGGGATAACGAGCAGTACTTC.

This chain uses TRBV5-1 with TRBJ1-1; D is ambiguous. Trimming took off 0 bases at V and 1 base at J, with 10 bases between the two ends. Germline-derived CDR1 and CDR2 are SGHRS and YFSETQ. CDR3 size: 15 residues. The CDR3: CASSLAPTRNTEAFF. DNA of the CDR3: TGCGCCAGCAGCTTGGCTCCCACAAGGAACACTGAAGCTTTCTTT.

This clonotype was recorded once. The V call is TRBV6-5, the J call TRBJ2-7; D might be TRBD1 (6 bases). CDR1 is MNHEY, CDR2 SVGAGI, per germline. This CDR3 has 16 residues. V lost 1 base, J lost 2 bases, and 15 bases lay in between. The CDR3, as DNA: TGTGCCAGCAGTTACTTGGGGGCCAGGAGAGCCTACGAGCAGTACTTC. Protein: CASSYLGARRAYEQYF.

The chain employs TRBV5-1 and TRBJ2-1, with TRBD1 matching 11 bases. The trim removed 1 base at V and 2 bases at J, leaving 5 bases unmatched. The CDR3 consists of 17 residues. Germline V gene lookup returns CDR1 SGHRS and CDR2 YFSETQ. CDR3 sequence: CASSLTGTGGAYNEQFF. CDR3 coding DNA: TGCGCCAGCAGCTTGACCGGGACAGGGGGGGCCTACAATGAGCAGTTCTTC.